The clone carrying this T cell receptor beta chain was observed a handful of times. The data were taken from a study of blood T cells in healthy people across ages. A sample-barcoded 5' primer and a J-beta primer mix were used in a second PCR of roughly 6 to 12 cycles. TCRdb reprocessed the 5' RACE reads via MiXCR and lists one record per CDR3 protein. Seen here are around 1,000,000 distinct CDR3 sequences, more than 30% observed once, and the top ten hold less than 15%. The CDR3 has 18 amino acids. Germline lookup yields CDR1 ENHRY and CDR2 SYGVKD. V was clipped by 0 bases and J by 2 bases, with 17 bases between them.

The gene calls are TRBV10-3 and TRBJ1-3; no clear D. The material sequenced was blood. The clonotype originates from a man in his late teens or twenties in good health. The CDR3 loop is CAISESRIWVLTGNTIYF. Here the CDR3 DNA reads TGTGCCATCAGTGAGTCTAGGATCTGGGTCCTCACTGGAAACACCATATATTTT.